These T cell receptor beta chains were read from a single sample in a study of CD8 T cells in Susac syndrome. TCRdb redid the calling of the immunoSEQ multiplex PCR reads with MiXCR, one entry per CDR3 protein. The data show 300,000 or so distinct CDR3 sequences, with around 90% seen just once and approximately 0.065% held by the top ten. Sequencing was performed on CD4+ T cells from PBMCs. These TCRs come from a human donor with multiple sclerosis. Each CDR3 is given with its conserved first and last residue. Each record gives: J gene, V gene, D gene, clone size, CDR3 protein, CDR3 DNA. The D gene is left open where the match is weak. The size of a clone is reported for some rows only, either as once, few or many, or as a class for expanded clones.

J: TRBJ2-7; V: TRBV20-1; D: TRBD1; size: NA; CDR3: CSARWDRDYEQYF; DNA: TGCAGTGCTAGATGGGACAGGGACTACGAGCAGTACTTC
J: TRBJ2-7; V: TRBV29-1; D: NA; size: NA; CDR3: CSVDQAGGGYEQYF; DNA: TGCAGCGTTGATCAGGCAGGAGGTGGCTACGAGCAGTACTTC
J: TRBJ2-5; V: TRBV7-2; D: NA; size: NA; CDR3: CASSSHTAYPGETQYF; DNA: TGTGCCAGCAGCTCGCATACGGCGTACCCCGGAGAGACCCAGTACTTC
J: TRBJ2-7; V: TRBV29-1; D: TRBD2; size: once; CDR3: CSVEMGEGRYEQYF; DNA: TGCAGCGTTGAAATGGGGGAGGGCCGATACGAGCAGTACTTC
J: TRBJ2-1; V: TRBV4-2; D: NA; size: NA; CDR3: CASSQQTRSYNEQFF; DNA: TGTGCCAGCAGCCAACAGACTCGTTCCTACAATGAGCAGTTCTTC
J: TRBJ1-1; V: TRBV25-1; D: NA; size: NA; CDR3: CASRKTGGTEAFF; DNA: TGTGCCAGCAGGAAGACGGGGGGCACTGAAGCTTTCTTT
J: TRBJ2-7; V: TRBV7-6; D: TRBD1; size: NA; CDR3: CASSTGARNEQYF; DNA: TGTGCCAGCAGCACAGGGGCGAGGAACGAGCAGTACTTC
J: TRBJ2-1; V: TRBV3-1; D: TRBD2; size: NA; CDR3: CASSRRGARGDNEQFF; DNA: TGTGCCAGCAGCCGGCGGGGGGCGCGGGGGGACAATGAGCAGTTCTTC
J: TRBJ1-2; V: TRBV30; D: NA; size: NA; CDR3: CAWSVLSGGRHTF; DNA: TGTGCCTGGAGTGTCCTCTCGGGAGGGAGGCACACCTTC
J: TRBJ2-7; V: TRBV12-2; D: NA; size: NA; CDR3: CASRLKGAGSEQYF; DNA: TGTGCAAGTCGCTTAAAAGGAGCGGGCTCTGAGCAGTACTTC
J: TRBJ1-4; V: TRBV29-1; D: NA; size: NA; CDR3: CSVEQGSNEKLFF; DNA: TGCAGCGTTGAGCAGGGCTCTAATGAAAAACTGTTTTTT
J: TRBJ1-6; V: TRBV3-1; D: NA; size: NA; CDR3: CASSQGAGDNSPLHF; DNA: TGTGCCAGCAGCCAAGGGGCAGGAGATAATTCACCCCTCCACTTT
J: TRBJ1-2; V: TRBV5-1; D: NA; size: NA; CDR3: CASSPANNYGYTF; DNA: TGCGCCAGCAGCCCGGCTAACAACTATGGCTACACCTTC
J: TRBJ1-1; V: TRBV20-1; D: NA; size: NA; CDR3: CSALSGGGGTEAFF; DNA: TGCAGTGCTTTGTCCGGCGGGGGGGGCACTGAAGCTTTCTTT
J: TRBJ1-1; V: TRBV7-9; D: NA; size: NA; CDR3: CASSFLDTEAFF; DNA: TGTGCCAGCAGCTTCTTAGACACTGAAGCTTTCTTT
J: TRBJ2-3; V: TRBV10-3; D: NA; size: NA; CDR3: CAISEPGLSTDTQYF; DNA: TGTGCCATCAGTGAGCCGGGCCTAAGCACAGATACGCAGTATTTT
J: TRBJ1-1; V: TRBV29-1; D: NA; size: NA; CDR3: CSATPGGNTEAFF; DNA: TGCAGCGCTACCCCGGGGGGAAACACTGAAGCTTTCTTT
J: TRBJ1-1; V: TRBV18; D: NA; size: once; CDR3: CASSRDRHEAFF; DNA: TGTGCCAGCTCACGAGACAGACATGAAGCTTTCTTT
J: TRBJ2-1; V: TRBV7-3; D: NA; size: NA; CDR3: CASSRTTGSSSYNEQFF; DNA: TGTGCCAGCAGTAGAACGACAGGCTCGAGCTCCTACAATGAGCAGTTCTTC
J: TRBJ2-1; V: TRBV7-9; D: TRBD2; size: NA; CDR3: CASSGRESSYNEQFF; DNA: TGTGCCAGCAGCGGGCGGGAGAGCTCCTACAATGAGCAGTTCTTC
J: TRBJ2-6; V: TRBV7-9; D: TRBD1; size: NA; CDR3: CASSPSRQGYSGANVLTF; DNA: TGTGCCAGCAGTCCAAGCCGACAGGGGTACTCTGGGGCCAACGTCCTGACTTTC
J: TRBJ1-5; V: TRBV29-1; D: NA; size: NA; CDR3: CSVEDPGEPQHF; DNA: TGCAGCGTTGAAGATCCGGGGGAGCCCCAGCATTTT
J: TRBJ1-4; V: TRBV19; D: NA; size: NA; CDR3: CASSIDRAQEKLFF; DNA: TGTGCCAGTAGTATAGATCGGGCCCAGGAAAAACTGTTTTTT
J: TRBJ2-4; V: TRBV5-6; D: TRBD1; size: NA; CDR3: CASSLRQGANIQYF; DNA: TGTGCCAGCAGCTTGCGACAGGGGGCCAACATTCAGTACTTC
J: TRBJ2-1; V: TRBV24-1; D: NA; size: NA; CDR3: CATSDRRWGNNEQFF; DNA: TGTGCCACCAGTGATAGGAGGTGGGGGAACAATGAGCAGTTCTTC
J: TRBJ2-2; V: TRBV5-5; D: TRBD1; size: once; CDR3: CASSLEDRTNTGELFF; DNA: TGTGCCAGCAGCTTGGAGGACAGGACGAACACCGGGGAGCTGTTTTTT
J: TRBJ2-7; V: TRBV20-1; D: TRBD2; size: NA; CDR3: CSAAGLAGDEQYF; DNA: TGCAGTGCCGCGGGGCTAGCGGGAGACGAGCAGTACTTC
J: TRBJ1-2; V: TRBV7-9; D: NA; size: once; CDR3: CASSRKGGYTF; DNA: TGTGCCAGCAGCCGAAAAGGTGGCTACACCTTC
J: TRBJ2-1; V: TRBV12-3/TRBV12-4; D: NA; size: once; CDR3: CASSLAVFAYNEQFF; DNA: TGTGCCAGCAGTTTAGCGGTGTTCGCCTACAATGAGCAGTTCTTC